This T cell receptor beta chain appears in the sequencing data of a study of monozygotic twins with inflammatory bowel disease. Per germline, CDR1 MDHEN and CDR2 SYDVKM. The CDR3 contains 16 residues. From its re-call of the 5' RACE reads, TCRdb lists each CDR3 protein once, without DNA. The data show about 160,000 distinct CDR3 sequences, and the top ten clones hold approximately 3%. The V gene is TRBV28, the J gene TRBJ1-6; the D gene TCRdb calls, TRBD1, cannot be checked with no DNA. The sequence was collected from a human donor with ulcerative colitis or Crohn's disease, or a healthy co-twin of an affected twin (not recorded which). Material: blood. CDR3 amino acids: CASSPRDRSYNSPLHF.